Sequencing of this TCR beta chain was carried out in a study of blood T cell repertoires in COVID-19 (dated by TCRdb to 2018 to 2020). About the full investigation: Collaborator samples came from the United States, Italy and Spain and covered acute and convalescent phases of COVID-19. HLA class I and class II types, where available, came from metadata supplied by the sample provider rather than from assay-based typing. Nearly every sample came with metadata listing a de-identified subject ID, COVID-19 status, age in years and sex. The dataset comprised deeply sampled blood TCRbeta repertoires from subjects exposed to, actively infected with, or recovered from COVID-19. Samples were obtained from the ongoing ImmuneRACE study (first 160 participants) and from 1,254 subjects provided by 6 global collaborators. A freely available public database, intended as a resource for researchers studying the immune response to SARS-CoV-2, is where the repertoires were released. The prospective study material was composed of cDNA or gDNA derived from T cells, B-cell-depleted T cells, or PBMCs. Findings and caveats that apply to the study as a whole: Clinical and demographic metadata were provided uncurated, with the amount varying by source and participant.

Participants in the prospective study were aged roughly 18 to 100 years, lived in 20 to 30 United States geographic areas, and enrolled through a virtual design. In the prospective study, participants were assigned to cohorts based on the clinical history participants reported in a screening survey and a study questionnaire. Each participant in the prospective study had whole blood, serum and a nasopharyngeal or oropharyngeal swab collected by mobile phlebotomists. Prospective study participants could optionally give additional blood draws and questionnaires over an approximately two-month period. Prospective study blood samples were shipped either frozen or at room temperature before DNA extraction. TCRbeta CDR3 regions were amplified from genomic DNA using the immunoSEQ Assay, a bias-controlled multiplex PCR. Per the original workflow: Within the assay, amplification of reference gene primers was used to estimate how many nucleated cells each sample contained. To quantify the absolute abundance of each unique TCRbeta CDR3 rearrangement, sequence reads were collapsed and filtered. For each sample, productive Simpson clonality was calculated as the square root of Simpson's diversity index across productive rearrangements. The table comes from immuneACCESS by way of TCRdb, which keeps in-frame sequences with V and J called. Part of the clones is missing from these tables; in studies checked, under half for an unresolved V gene and the rest for unknown reasons. The DNA was the basis for D and trimming; V, J and clone size are from that table. Within this sample are fewer than 500,000 clones, with around 87% of them counted one time only. The ten largest account for 0.95% to 1% of the sample.

Regarding this clone: Which antigen it targets is not known. Within one base of it there is no much larger clone, and no base qualities were kept.

CDR1 and CDR2, looked up from the germline V gene (reference sequence), are SGHAT and FQDESV. Trimming takes 5 bases from V and 0 bases from J, and the germline ends sit 8 bases apart. The CDR3 holds 14 amino acids from the cysteine to the phenylalanine. Of all the DNA, just the CDR3 is kept, 42 bases in frame from base 1. Sequencing was performed on PBMCs or T cells enriched from blood (not recorded which). This clonotype originated in a woman younger than 45 with acute COVID-19. The chain was built from TRBV11-1 and TRBJ1-3; the D gene remains uncertain. The DNA sequence follows: TGTGCCAGCAGCGCCCTGGCCTCTGGAAACACCATATATTTT. It translates to CASSALASGNTIYF.